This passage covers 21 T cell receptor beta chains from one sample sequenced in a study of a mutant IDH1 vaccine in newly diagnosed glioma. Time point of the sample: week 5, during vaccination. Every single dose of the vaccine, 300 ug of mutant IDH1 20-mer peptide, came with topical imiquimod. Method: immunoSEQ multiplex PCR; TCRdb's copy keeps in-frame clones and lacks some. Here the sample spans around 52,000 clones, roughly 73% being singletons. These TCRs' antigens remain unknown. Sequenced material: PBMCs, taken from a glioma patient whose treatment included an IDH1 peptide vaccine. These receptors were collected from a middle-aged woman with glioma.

The DNA of the CDR3 is TGTGCCAGCAAAGGAGCAGGAGGGAACTATGGCTACACCTTC. Its protein product is CASKGAGGNYGYTF. The genes are TRBV6-5 and TRBJ1-2; D gene unclear. CDR1 is MNHEY, CDR2 SVGAGI, per germline. V gave up 7 bases and J gave up 2 bases, with 14 bases separating them. The CDR3 length is 14 residues.

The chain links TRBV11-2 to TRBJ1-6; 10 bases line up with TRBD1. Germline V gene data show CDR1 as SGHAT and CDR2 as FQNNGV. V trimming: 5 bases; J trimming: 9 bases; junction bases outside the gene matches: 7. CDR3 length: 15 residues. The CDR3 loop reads CASSPWTGGGSPLHF. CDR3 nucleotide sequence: TGTGCCAGCAGCCCATGGACAGGGGGTGGTTCACCCCTCCACTTT.

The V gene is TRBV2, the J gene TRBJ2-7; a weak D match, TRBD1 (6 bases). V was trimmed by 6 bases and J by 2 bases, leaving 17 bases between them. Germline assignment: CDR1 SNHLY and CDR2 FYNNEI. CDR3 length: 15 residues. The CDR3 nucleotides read TGTGCCAGCAGCGCTTCAGGGGAAGGGGCCTACGAGCAGTACTTC. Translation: CASSASGEGAYEQYF.

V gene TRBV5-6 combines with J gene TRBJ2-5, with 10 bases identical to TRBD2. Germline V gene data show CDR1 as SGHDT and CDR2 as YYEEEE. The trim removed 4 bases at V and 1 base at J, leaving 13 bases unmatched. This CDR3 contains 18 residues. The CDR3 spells CASSPTLAGGLVQETQYF. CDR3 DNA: TGTGCCAGCAGCCCTACCTTAGCGGGGGGCCTCGTCCAAGAGACCCAGTACTTC.

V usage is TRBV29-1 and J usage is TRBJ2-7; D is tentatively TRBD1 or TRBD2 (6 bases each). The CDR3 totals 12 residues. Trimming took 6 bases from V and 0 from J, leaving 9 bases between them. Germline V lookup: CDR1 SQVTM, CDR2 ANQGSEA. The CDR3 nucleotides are TGCAGCGTAAGGGGGGTCTCCTACGAGCAGTACTTC. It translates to CSVRGVSYEQYF.

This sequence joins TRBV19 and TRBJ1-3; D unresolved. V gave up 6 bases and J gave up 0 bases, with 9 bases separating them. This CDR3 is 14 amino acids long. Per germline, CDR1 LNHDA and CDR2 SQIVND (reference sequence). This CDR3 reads CASSGLISGNTIYF. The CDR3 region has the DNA TGTGCCAGTAGCGGACTGATCTCTGGAAACACCATATATTTT.

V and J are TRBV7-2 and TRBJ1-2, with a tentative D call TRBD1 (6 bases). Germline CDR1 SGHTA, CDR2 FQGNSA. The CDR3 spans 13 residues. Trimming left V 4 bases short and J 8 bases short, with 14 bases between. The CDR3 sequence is CASSSGVSNGYTF. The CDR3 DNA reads TGTGCCAGCAGCTCAGGGGTTTCCAACGGCTACACCTTC.

The CDR3, as DNA: TGTGCCAGCAGCTTAGGGGCGGACAGCTCCTACGAGCAGTACTTC. This codes for CASSLGADSSYEQYF. This chain links TRBV11-3 with TRBJ2-7, with D maybe TRBD1 (6 bases). Looked up from germline, CDR1 is SGHNT and CDR2 is YENEEA. Trimming pared 1 base from V and 0 bases from J, leaving 10 bases between. The CDR3 runs to 15 residues.

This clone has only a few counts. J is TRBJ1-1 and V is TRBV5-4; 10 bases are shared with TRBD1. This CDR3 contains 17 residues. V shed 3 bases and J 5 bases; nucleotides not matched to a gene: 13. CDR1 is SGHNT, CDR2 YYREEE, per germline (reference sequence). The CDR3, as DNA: TGTGCCAGCAGCTACCTTGACAGGGGGCTGGGTAAAACTGAAGCTTTCTTT. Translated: CASSYLDRGLGKTEAFF.

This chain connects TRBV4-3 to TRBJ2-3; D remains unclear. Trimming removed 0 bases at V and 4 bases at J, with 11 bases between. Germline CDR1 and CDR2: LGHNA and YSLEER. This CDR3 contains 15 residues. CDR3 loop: CASSQDPWRPDTQYF. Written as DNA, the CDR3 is TGCGCCAGCAGCCAAGACCCCTGGCGACCAGATACGCAGTATTTT.

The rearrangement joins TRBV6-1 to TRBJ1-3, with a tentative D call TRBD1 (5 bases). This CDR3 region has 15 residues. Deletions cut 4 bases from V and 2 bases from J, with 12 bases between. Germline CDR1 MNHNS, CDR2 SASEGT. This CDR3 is CASSVPGRPGNTIYF. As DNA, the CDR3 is TGTGCCAGCAGTGTACCGGGACGCCCTGGAAACACCATATATTTT.

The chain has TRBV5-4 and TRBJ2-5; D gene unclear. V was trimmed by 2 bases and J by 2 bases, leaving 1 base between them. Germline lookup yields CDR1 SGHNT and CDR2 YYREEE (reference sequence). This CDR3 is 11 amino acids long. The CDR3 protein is CASSLQETQYF. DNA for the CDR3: TGTGCCAGCAGCTTACAAGAGACCCAGTACTTC.

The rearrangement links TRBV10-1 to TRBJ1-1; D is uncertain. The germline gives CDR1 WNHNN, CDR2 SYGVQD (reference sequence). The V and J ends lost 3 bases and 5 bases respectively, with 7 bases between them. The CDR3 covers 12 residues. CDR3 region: CASSDWETEAFF. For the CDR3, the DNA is TGCGCCAGCAGTGATTGGGAAACTGAAGCTTTCTTT.

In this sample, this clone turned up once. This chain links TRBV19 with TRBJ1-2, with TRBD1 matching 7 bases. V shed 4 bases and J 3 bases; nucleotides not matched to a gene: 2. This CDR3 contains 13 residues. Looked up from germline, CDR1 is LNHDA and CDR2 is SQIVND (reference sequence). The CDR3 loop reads CASSRQGDYGYTF. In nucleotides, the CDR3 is TGTGCCAGTAGTAGACAGGGTGACTATGGCTACACCTTC.

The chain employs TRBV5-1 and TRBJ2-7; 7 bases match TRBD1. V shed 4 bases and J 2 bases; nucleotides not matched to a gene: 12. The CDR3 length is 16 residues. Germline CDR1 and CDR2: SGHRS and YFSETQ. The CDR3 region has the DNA TGCGCCAGCAGCCGACTTCCGGGACAGCGAGCCTACGAGCAGTACTTC. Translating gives CASSRLPGQRAYEQYF.

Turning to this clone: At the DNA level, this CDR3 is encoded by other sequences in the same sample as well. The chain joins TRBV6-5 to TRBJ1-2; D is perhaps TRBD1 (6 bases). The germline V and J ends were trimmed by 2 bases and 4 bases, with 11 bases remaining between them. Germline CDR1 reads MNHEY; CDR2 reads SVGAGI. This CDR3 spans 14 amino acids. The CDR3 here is CASSYGGRGYGYTF. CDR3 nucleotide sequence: TGTGCCAGCAGTTACGGGGGGCGCGGCTATGGCTACACCTTC.

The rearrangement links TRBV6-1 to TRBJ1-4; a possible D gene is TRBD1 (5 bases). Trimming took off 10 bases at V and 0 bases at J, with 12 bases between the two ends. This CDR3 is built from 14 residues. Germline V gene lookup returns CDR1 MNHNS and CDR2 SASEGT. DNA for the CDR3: TGTGCCACCACGGGGGGAACAACTAATGAAAAACTGTTTTTT. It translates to CATTGGTTNEKLFF.

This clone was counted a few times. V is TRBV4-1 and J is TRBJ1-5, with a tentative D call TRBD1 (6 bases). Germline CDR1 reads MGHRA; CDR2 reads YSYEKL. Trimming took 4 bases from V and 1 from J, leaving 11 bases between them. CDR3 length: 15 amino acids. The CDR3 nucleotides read TGCGCCAGCAGCCGGGGGCTTGGGAGCAATCAGCCCCAGCATTTT. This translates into CASSRGLGSNQPQHF.

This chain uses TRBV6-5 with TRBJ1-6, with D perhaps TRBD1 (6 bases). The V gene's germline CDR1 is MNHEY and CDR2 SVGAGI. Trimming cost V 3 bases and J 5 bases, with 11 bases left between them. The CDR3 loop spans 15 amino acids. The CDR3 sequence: CASSYGGFNNSPLHF. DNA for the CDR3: TGTGCCAGCAGTTATGGGGGCTTCAATAATTCACCCCTCCACTTT.

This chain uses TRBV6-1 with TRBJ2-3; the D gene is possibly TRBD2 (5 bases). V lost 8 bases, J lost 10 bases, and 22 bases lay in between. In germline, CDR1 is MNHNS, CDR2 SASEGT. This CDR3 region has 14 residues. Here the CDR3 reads CASEVSSSSGAQYF. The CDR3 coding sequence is TGTGCCAGCGAGGTGTCTAGCTCCAGTGGGGCGCAGTATTTT.

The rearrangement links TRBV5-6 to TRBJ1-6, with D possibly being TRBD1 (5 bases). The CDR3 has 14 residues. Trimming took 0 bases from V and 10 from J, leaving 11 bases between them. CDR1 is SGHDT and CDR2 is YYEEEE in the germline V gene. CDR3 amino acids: CASSLDRKSSPLHF. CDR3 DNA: TGTGCCAGCAGCTTGGACAGGAAAAGCTCACCCCTCCACTTT. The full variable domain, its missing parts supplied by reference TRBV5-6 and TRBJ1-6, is DAGVTQSPTHLIKTRGQQVTLRCSPKSGHDTVSWYQQALGQGPQFIFQYYEEEERQRGNFPDRFSGHQFPNYSSELNVNALLLGDSALYLCASSLDRKSSPLHFGNGTRLTVT.